Sequencing of this T cell receptor delta chain was carried out in a study of delta chains in infants with herpesvirus infections (dated by TCRdb to the early 2020s). Regarding the complete study: A Ugandan infant birth cohort was prospectively followed from birth to characterize gammadelta T cell responses to primary cytomegalovirus (CMV) infection. In infants who were infected with CMV after birth, the study searched for a public fetal Vdelta1/Vgamma8 gammadelta TCR clonotype. gammadelta TCRs were sequenced from PBMC of about 20 CMV-infected infants (one congenitally infected) and several CMV-uninfected infants with enough sample available. By approximate age, the infant blood samples fell into groups of 1.5, 4, 8 and 12 months. Previously published Belgian fetal and cord blood gammadelta TCR data were included only for comparison and were not generated in this cohort. Study-level results and caveats: Limitations noted by the authors included a small sample size and a lack of race- or environment-matched controls, because nearly all Ugandans acquire CMV before adulthood. The public clonotype was found only at the first time point after infection and was absent in uninfected infants and in those infected after 120 days. The public Vdelta1 clonotype was detected in about 20% of the 18 CMV-infected infants, namely three infected postnatally before 120 days of age and the congenitally infected infant. In CMV-uninfected infants, the public clonotype might still exist at levels below the detection limit. Public-clonotype frequency among Vdelta1 cells appeared to correlate inversely with age at infection and decayed rapidly, seemingly not persisting beyond roughly 9 weeks.

Library generation was performed with RT-PCR. To generate TCR cDNA, PBMC RNA underwent reverse transcription with SuperScript II using gamma-chain- and delta-chain-specific primers. After purification with AMPure XP beads, the cDNA was amplified and indexed with Illumina adapters using the Nextera XT Index Kit. Sequencing of gammadelta TCR libraries was carried out on an Illumina MiSeq using a V2 300-cycle kit. In the authors' own workflow: Using MiXCR v2.1.12, CDR3 sequences were assembled, and reads were mapped onto D, J and V genes obtained from GenBank. VDJtools v1.2.1 was used to analyze the repertoires of the CDR3 clonotypes. TCRdb reran clone calling on the public reads with CATT; rows sharing one DNA sequence were then combined. What appears here as the V and J calls and clone size reflects TCRdb's work, not the paper's. The sample table lists roughly 1,400 delta-chain clones, around a third of them with a count of one. The ten largest clonotypes hold 8.5% to 10% of the sample.

A note on this clone: The antigen it binds to is not known. No much larger clone is present one base from it, and per-base qualities are unavailable.

The CDR3 runs 17 amino acids, cysteine and phenylalanine included. The DNA shown is the 51-base CDR3, in frame from base 1. V trim: 1 base; J trim: 5 bases; unmatched bases: 10. Looking up the germline V gene yields CDR1 TSWWSYY and CDR2 QGS. In Kampala, Uganda, pregnant women receiving prenatal care were recruited and their infants were enrolled, and documentation of maternal HIV status was required. Families received weekly visits, and collection of infant clinical information, oral swabs and peripheral blood began at 6 weeks of age and continued every 4 months after that. Blood was collected in heparin tubes, and PBMC were isolated by Ficoll-Paque density gradient centrifugation and cryopreserved.

Sequences were derived from peripheral blood, sampled at time point 1 of longitudinal follow-up. The receptor comes from a human donor who was a Ugandan infant, either HIV-exposed or HIV-unexposed (not recorded which). The V and J segments used are TRDV1 and TRDJ1; 10 bases in the middle match TRDD3. CDR3 protein: CALGEPWGIFIQDKLIF. The DNA sequence follows: TGTGCTCTTGGGGAACCCTGGGGGATATTTATACAGGATAAACTCATCTTT.